The present entry profiles one T cell receptor beta chain with its context. This CDR3 comprises 15 residues. Germline values: CDR1 SGHNT, CDR2 YENEEA. The junction had 9 bases not matched to a gene; V was cut back by 5 bases and J by 8 bases. The CD4+ fraction was divided into a CD45RA+ naive subset and a CD45RA-negative memory subset. This sample is drawn from a study of shared clonotypes between healthy human individuals. At the level of the study: Per-donor plates numbered three CD4 naive, three CD4 memory, two CD8 naive and one CD8 memory.

The assay was run at deep level. The data were produced by immunoSEQ multiplex PCR, yet TCRdb's version contains in-frame clones alone and is incomplete. The sample contains roughly 2.5 million clones, roughly nine tenths of which appear only once. The J gene is TRBJ1-4, the V gene TRBV11-3, with TRBD1 matching 9 bases. The clonotype was recovered from a man between 18 and 35 years old in good health. Sequencing was done on a sample of naive CD4+ T cells sorted from blood. Regarding subset: CD45RA+ positively selected. CDR3 protein: CASSPRDRVREKLFF. As DNA, the CDR3 is TGTGCCAGCAGCCCCCGGGACAGGGTACGAGAAAAACTGTTTTTT. The full variable domain, completed using reference TRBV11-3 and TRBJ1-4, is EAGVVQSPRYKIIEKKQPVAFWCNPISGHNTLYWYLQNLGQGPELLIRYENEEAVDDSQLPKDRFSAERLKGVDSTLKIQPAELGDSAVYLCASSPRDRVREKLFFGSGTQLSVL.